These 29 T cell receptor beta chains share one sample of origin, sequenced in a study of T cell changes during pregnancy in multiple sclerosis. Profiling relied on immunoSEQ multiplex PCR, and the TCRdb table lists in-frame clones only, not all of them. This table has about 77,000 clones, about nine tenths appearing once. The sample was peripheral blood, taken before pregnancy. The receptors derive from a female donor with multiple sclerosis, enrolled in a pregnancy study.

The chain links TRBV5-8 to TRBJ1-1; TRBD1 aligns across 8 bases. This CDR3 is built from 15 residues. Germline-derived CDR1 and CDR2 are SGHTS and YDEGEE. The trim removed 1 base at V and 6 bases at J, leaving 8 bases unmatched. CDR3 DNA sequence: TGTGCCAGCAGCTTGAACGCAGGGGGCTTCGCTGAAGCTTTCTTT. Protein sequence: CASSLNAGGFAEAFF.

The V gene is TRBV19, the J gene TRBJ1-1; no clear D. Trimming shortened V by 3 bases and J by 0 bases, and 14 bases separated the two germline ends. The CDR3 loop spans 16 amino acids. Per germline, CDR1 LNHDA and CDR2 SQIVND (reference sequence). The CDR3 sequence: CASSILTTRMNTEAFF. The CDR3 DNA sequence: TGTGCCAGTAGTATCCTAACGACACGGATGAACACTGAAGCTTTCTTT.

The genes are TRBV28 and TRBJ1-5; D remains ambiguous. The V and J ends lost 5 bases and 2 bases respectively, with 13 bases between them. The CDR3 is made up of 15 amino acids. CDR1 is MDHEN and CDR2 is SYDVKM in the germline V gene. Here the CDR3 reads CASSPGEWGNQPQHF. In nucleotides, the CDR3 is TGTGCCAGCAGTCCGGGAGAATGGGGCAATCAGCCCCAGCATTTT.

The CDR3 nucleotides read TGTGCCACCAGCAGAGCTTCGCGGGCTACCTACAATGAGCAGTTCTTC. Translated, it gives CATSRASRATYNEQFF. The J gene is TRBJ2-1, the V gene TRBV15; TRBD2 might be the D (5 bases). From germline, CDR1 is LNHNV and CDR2 YYDKDF (reference sequence). The germline V and J ends were trimmed by 1 base and 2 bases, with 12 bases remaining between them. The CDR3 extends over 16 amino acids.

The chain is built from TRBV2 and TRBJ2-1; 10 bases are shared with TRBD2. Germline-derived CDR1 and CDR2 are SNHLY and FYNNEI. The CDR3 sequence is 15 residues long. The ends lost 0 bases at V and 9 bases at J; junction bases unmatched: 5. Written as DNA, the CDR3 is TGTGCCAGCAGTGAAGCGCGAGCGGGGGGGGGTGAGCAGTTCTTC. It specifies CASSEARAGGGEQFF.

The chain is built from TRBV6-5 and TRBJ1-5; a possible D gene is TRBD1 (5 bases). Germline values: CDR1 MNHEY, CDR2 SVGAGI. The CDR3 is 16 amino acids. Between the trimmed V and J ends, which lost 4 bases and 0 bases, there was a span of 13 bases. CDR3 DNA: TGTGCCAGCAGTTTGCGGGGGGTTAATAGCAATCAGCCCCAGCATTTT. Translated, it gives CASSLRGVNSNQPQHF.

The chain employs TRBV5-1 and TRBJ1-2; 10 bases map to TRBD1. Per germline, CDR1 SGHRS and CDR2 YFSETQ. The CDR3 is 15 residues long. Germline trimming cut 2 bases from V and 6 bases from J; bases unmatched to any gene: 7. The CDR3 nucleotides read TGCGCCAGCAGCTTACGGACAGGGGGATTTGATGGCTACACCTTC. Translating it yields CASSLRTGGFDGYTF.

The V gene is TRBV10-3, the J gene TRBJ2-3; tentatively, D is TRBD1 (5 bases). The V gene's germline CDR1 is ENHRY and CDR2 SYGVKD. The CDR3 is 13 residues long. V was trimmed by 7 bases and J by 0 bases, leaving 8 bases between them. In DNA, the CDR3 is TGTGCCATCAAGGGGTCTAGCACAGATACGCAGTATTTT. The encoded protein is CAIKGSSTDTQYF.

CDR3 bases: TGTGCCAGTAGTATAACCCCGCCGGGGGAAGGCACAGATACGCAGTATTTT. Residues: CASSITPPGEGTDTQYF. The genes are TRBV19 and TRBJ2-3; D is possibly TRBD2 (6 bases). The V and J ends lost 2 bases and 1 base respectively, with 16 bases between them. Germline CDR1 is LNHDA and CDR2 is SQIVND (reference sequence). The CDR3 loop spans 17 amino acids.

The chain recombines TRBV20-1 with TRBJ1-2; the D is unclear. In germline, CDR1 is DFQATT, CDR2 SNEGSKA (reference sequence). The CDR3 has 9 residues. Deletions cut 5 bases from V and 6 bases from J, with 4 bases between. This CDR3 reads CSASDGYTF. The CDR3 DNA reads TGCAGTGCTTCGGATGGCTACACCTTC.

This clone came up a few times. V usage is TRBV5-6 and J usage is TRBJ1-2; D call uncertain. CDR1 is SGHDT and CDR2 is YYEEEE in the germline V gene. The V and J ends lost 0 bases and 8 bases respectively, with 20 bases between them. The CDR3 spans 16 residues. In DNA, the CDR3 is TGTGCCAGCAGCTTGGGTCCGGCGGGAACCTATTTGGGCTACACCTTC. Protein: CASSLGPAGTYLGYTF.

The V call is TRBV29-1, the J call TRBJ1-2, with D perhaps TRBD1 (6 bases). The germline V and J ends were trimmed by 3 bases and 4 bases, with 6 bases remaining between them. This CDR3 is 11 amino acids long. Per germline, CDR1 SQVTM and CDR2 ANQGSEA. The DNA of the CDR3 is TGCAGCGTTGAGACAGGCTATGGCTACACCTTC. Translating it yields CSVETGYGYTF.

The gene calls are TRBV20-1 and TRBJ1-5; perhaps TRBD1 as D (5 bases). Germline values: CDR1 DFQATT, CDR2 SNEGSKA (reference sequence). The V gene lost 6 bases and the J gene lost 7 bases, with 10 bases spanning the gap. This CDR3 contains 11 residues. The CDR3 region has the DNA TGCAGTGCAATGACAGACCAGCCCCAGCATTTT. Protein product: CSAMTDQPQHF.

The chain couples TRBV9 to TRBJ1-2; maybe TRBD1 (6 bases). CDR3 length equals 15 residues. V was shortened by 0 bases and J by 2 bases, with 11 bases between the two germline ends. CDR1 SGDLS and CDR2 YYNGEE come from the germline V gene. The CDR3 is CASSVGQDPNYGYTF. CDR3 DNA sequence: TGTGCCAGCAGCGTAGGACAGGACCCAAACTATGGCTACACCTTC. The complete variable domain, with remaining parts taken from reference TRBV9 and TRBJ1-2, reads DSGVTQTPKHLITATGQRVTLRCSPRSGDLSVYWYQQSLDQGLQFLIQYYNGEERAKGNILERFSAQQFPDLHSELNLSSLELGDSALYFCASSVGQDPNYGYTFGSGTRLTVV.

A note on this clone: Additional DNA sequences in this sample encode the identical CDR3. CDR3 loop: CASSLGGGGNTEAFF. The CDR3 DNA sequence: TGCGCCAGCAGCTTGGGGGGGGGAGGAAACACTGAAGCTTTCTTT. The chain carries TRBV5-1 and TRBJ1-1; possibly TRBD1 for D (5 bases). V was trimmed by 0 bases and J by 2 bases, leaving 11 bases between them. Germline CDR1 SGHRS, CDR2 YFSETQ. The CDR3 contains 15 residues.

The chain employs TRBV6-6 and TRBJ1-2; 7 bases agree with TRBD1. The CDR3 consists of 11 residues. Germline assignment: CDR1 MNHNY and CDR2 SVGAGI (reference sequence). V dropped 8 bases and J dropped 3; count of bases not matched to a gene: 0. The CDR3 is CASGQDYGYTF. DNA for the CDR3: TGTGCCAGCGGACAGGACTATGGCTACACCTTC.

This rearrangement joins TRBV2 to TRBJ2-1, with TRBD2 as a possible D gene (7 bases). The CDR3 runs 16 residues. V was pared by 5 bases and J by 4 bases, with 18 bases between. CDR1 is SNHLY, CDR2 FYNNEI, per germline. Here the CDR3 DNA reads TGTGCCAGCAGTTCGGGGGGCGTAAGTTTATACAATGAGCAGTTCTTC. Its protein product is CASSSGGVSLYNEQFF.

The chain joins TRBV7-2 to TRBJ1-6, with D possibly being TRBD1 (6 bases). V was trimmed by 2 bases and J by 10 bases, leaving 12 bases between them. This CDR3 comprises 14 residues. Germline lookup yields CDR1 SGHTA and CDR2 FQGNSA. The CDR3 nucleotides read TGTGCCAGCAGCTTACGGGGGGCTAGATCACCCCTCCACTTT. Translation gives CASSLRGARSPLHF. Filled out from reference TRBV7-2 and TRBJ1-6, the complete variable domain reads GAGVSQSPSNKVTEKGKDVELRCDPISGHTALYWYRQSLGQGLEFLIYFQGNSAPDKSGLPSDRFSAERTGGSVSTLTIQRTQQEDSAVYLCASSLRGARSPLHFGNGTRLTVT.

This chain connects TRBV5-1 to TRBJ1-1; maybe TRBD1 (5 bases). CDR3 length: 14 amino acids. V gave up 1 base and J gave up 3 bases, with 10 bases separating them. CDR1 and CDR2 (germline): SGHRS, YFSETQ. This CDR3 reads CASSLFGGDTEAFF. The CDR3 nucleotides are TGCGCCAGCAGCTTGTTTGGGGGGGACACTGAAGCTTTCTTT.

The gene calls are TRBV25-1 and TRBJ1-4; TRBD1 is a possible D gene (6 bases). Looked up from germline, CDR1 is MGHDK and CDR2 is SYGVNS. The V end was cut by 2 bases, the J end by 4 bases, with 11 bases between. The CDR3 length is 15 residues. This CDR3 is CASSELGQYNEKLFF. CDR3 nucleotide sequence: TGTGCCAGCAGTGAACTAGGACAGTATAATGAAAAACTGTTTTTT.

This clone was counted a few times. This sequence joins TRBV7-9 and TRBJ1-1; 7 bases agree with TRBD1. The CDR3 has 14 amino acids. V lost 5 bases, J lost 0 bases, and 3 bases stayed unmatched. Per germline, CDR1 SEHNR and CDR2 FQNEAQ (reference sequence). CDR3 residues: CASSRGQLNTEAFF. The DNA of the CDR3 is TGTGCCAGCAGCCGGGGACAGTTGAACACTGAAGCTTTCTTT.

The chain couples TRBV5-1 to TRBJ1-1, with 7 bases that match TRBD1. V lost 3 bases, J lost 3 bases, and 8 bases stayed unmatched. Germline CDR1 reads SGHRS; CDR2 reads YFSETQ. The CDR3 runs 15 residues. The chain's CDR3 is CASSSILGGDTEAFF. For the CDR3, the DNA is TGCGCCAGCAGCTCCATTTTAGGGGGCGACACTGAAGCTTTCTTT.

The chain combines TRBV10-2 with TRBJ2-7, with D possibly matching TRBD1 (5 bases). Trimming took off 7 bases at V and 3 bases at J, with 10 bases between the two ends. This CDR3 region has 12 residues. The germline CDR1 and CDR2 sequences are WSHSY and SAAADI. The CDR3 sequence: CASKGASYEQYF. DNA for the CDR3: TGCGCCAGCAAAGGGGCTAGCTACGAGCAGTACTTC.

The chain is built from TRBV30 and TRBJ1-2; D is unclear. This CDR3 spans 13 amino acids. V was clipped by 4 bases and J by 4 bases, with 13 bases between them. In germline, CDR1 is GTSNPN, CDR2 SVGIG (reference sequence). CDR3 region: CAWTPAETYGYTF. For the CDR3, the DNA is TGTGCCTGGACCCCCGCGGAAACCTATGGCTACACCTTC. Full variable domain (outside the CDR3, taken from reference TRBV30 and TRBJ1-2): SQTIHQWPATLVQPVGSPLSLECTVEGTSNPNLYWYRQAAGRGLQLLFYSVGIGQISSEVPQNLSASRPQDRQFILSSKKLLLSDSGFYLCAWTPAETYGYTFGSGTRLTVV.

The rearrangement links TRBV11-2 to TRBJ2-7; maybe TRBD2 (6 bases). V lost 7 bases to trimming and J lost 5 bases, with 15 bases between them. CDR3 length: 13 residues. Germline V gene lookup returns CDR1 SGHAT and CDR2 FQNNGV. In nucleotides, the CDR3 is TGTGCCAGCATCCAAGGGGTAGCGGACGAGCAGTACTTC. Encoded protein: CASIQGVADEQYF.

This clone was detected once. V usage is TRBV28 and J usage is TRBJ1-5; D possibly corresponds to TRBD1 (5 bases). CDR1 is MDHEN, CDR2 SYDVKM, per germline. There are 16 residues in the CDR3. The V end was cut by 4 bases, the J end by 2 bases, with 15 bases between. The CDR3 region has the DNA TGTGCCAGCAGTTCCACAGGTTATGAAGGCAATCAGCCCCAGCATTTT. It translates to CASSSTGYEGNQPQHF.

The sample holds one count of this clone. The genes are TRBV7-2 and TRBJ1-1, with D possibly being TRBD1 (6 bases). Germline values: CDR1 SGHTA, CDR2 FQGNSA. This CDR3 is 15 amino acids long. Trimming removed 5 bases at V and 3 bases at J, with 16 bases between. CDR3 protein: CASSLTGHPYTEAFF. The CDR3 DNA is TGTGCCAGCAGCCTGACGGGACACCCTTACACTGAAGCTTTCTTT.

The chain couples TRBV28 to TRBJ1-4; no clear D. Germline CDR1 is MDHEN and CDR2 is SYDVKM. Trimming removed 1 base from V and 8 bases from J, with 11 bases in between. The CDR3 totals 14 residues. CDR3 sequence reads: CASSLLSRREKLFF. DNA for the CDR3: TGTGCCAGCAGTTTATTAAGTAGGAGGGAAAAACTGTTTTTT.

CDR3 loop: CASSPEGVSHYGYTF. CDR3 sequence (DNA): TGTGCCAGCAGCCCGGAGGGAGTTAGCCACTATGGCTACACCTTC. J is TRBJ1-2 and V is TRBV5-5; D is uncertain. The CDR3 loop spans 15 amino acids. The V gene's germline CDR1 is SGHKS and CDR2 YYEKEE (reference sequence). The germline V and J ends were trimmed by 4 bases and 3 bases, with 16 bases remaining between them.